This T cell receptor (beta chain) was documented in a study of T cells in localized non-small cell lung cancer. Whole-study findings and limits: Adjacent lung was found to contain a median about 60 of the top 100 tumor clones. Sequencing was limited to one tumor region, leaving the possibility of heterogeneity open. Uninvolved nearby lung showed the greatest T cell clonality, exceeding that found in tumor.

The junction had 6 bases not matched to a gene; V was cut back by 2 bases and J by 3 bases. Per germline, CDR1 SGHTA and CDR2 FQGNSA. CDR3 size: 16 residues. Here immunoSEQ multiplex PCR was the method, and the copy in TCRdb shows in-frame clones only, minus some. The sample lists around 24,000 clones, approximately 83% occurring once. For this clone: Its antigen remains unknown.

This rearrangement joins TRBV7-2 to TRBJ1-3; 8 nucleotides line up with TRBD1. The input for sequencing was PBMCs, taken before any cancer treatment. This receptor was identified in a man aged 40-75 years with stage II lung adenocarcinoma. The CDR3 sequence: CASSLSQGALGNTIYF. The CDR3 DNA is TGTGCCAGCAGCTTAAGTCAGGGGGCTCTTGGAAACACCATATATTTT.